A single sample gave rise to the 26 T cell receptor beta chains below, sequenced in a study of PD-1 blockade in classical Hodgkin lymphoma. Exposure to brentuximab vedotin varied, and each patient had relapsed following autologous stem cell transplantation. Libraries were prepared by immunoSEQ multiplex PCR; TCRdb keeps only in-frame clonotypes and omits some of them. The sample lists tens of thousands of clones; around 90% were seen once. Source: peripheral blood mononuclear cells (PBMCs), taken at baseline. The receptor set was obtained from a human donor with classical Hodgkin lymphoma.

The chain recombines TRBV7-6 with TRBJ2-1; perhaps TRBD2 as D (6 bases). From germline, CDR1 is SGHVS and CDR2 FNYEAQ. The CDR3 is made up of 15 amino acids. V was clipped by 7 bases and J by 1 base, with 14 bases between them. In DNA form, the CDR3 reads TGTGCCAGCAACGTTGGGGGGACGTCCTACAATGAGCAGTTCTTC. Amino acids: CASNVGGTSYNEQFF.

The chain has TRBV7-9 and TRBJ2-1; weak D call: TRBD1 (6 bases). The CDR3 has 14 amino acids. The germline gives CDR1 SEHNR, CDR2 FQNEAQ (reference sequence). Deletions cut 7 bases from V and 1 base from J, with 11 bases between. CDR3 sequence: CASKPTGSYNEQFF. The CDR3 bases are TGTGCCAGCAAGCCGACAGGTTCCTACAATGAGCAGTTCTTC.

V usage is TRBV7-2 and J usage is TRBJ2-7; 8 positions agree with TRBD2. In germline, CDR1 is SGHTA, CDR2 FQGNSA. The V and J ends lost 1 base and 2 bases, in that order; junction bases with no gene match: 10. This CDR3 contains 17 residues. Here the CDR3 DNA reads TGTGCCAGCAGCTTAGGATCTCCGAGTAGCGGGGCCTACGAGCAGTACTTC. It translates to CASSLGSPSSGAYEQYF. Drawing the rest from reference TRBV7-2 and TRBJ2-7, the complete variable domain is GAGVSQSPSNKVTEKGKDVELRCDPISGHTALYWYRQSLGQGLEFLIYFQGNSAPDKSGLPSDRFSAERTGGSVSTLTIQRTQQEDSAVYLCASSLGSPSSGAYEQYFGPGTRLTVT.

J is TRBJ1-1 and V is TRBV27, with unresolved D. This CDR3 has 14 amino acids. Deletions cut 3 bases from V and 1 base from J, with 9 bases between. Germline CDR1 is MNHEY and CDR2 is SMNVEV (reference sequence). The CDR3 loop is CASSLRGSNTEAFF. The DNA for the CDR3 is TGTGCCAGCAGTTTGCGGGGTTCGAACACTGAAGCTTTCTTT.

The V and J genes are TRBV21-1 and TRBJ1-1. TRBV21-1 is a known pseudogene. The CDR3 consists of 16 residues. CDR3 amino acids: CASSKKETTMNTEAFF. For the CDR3, the DNA is TGTGCCAGCAGCAAAAAGGAGACGACCATGAACACTGAAGCTTTCTTT.

This rearrangement joins TRBV25-1 to TRBJ1-1, with unresolved D. This CDR3 is built from 13 residues. Germline CDR1 MGHDK, CDR2 SYGVNS. V lost 7 bases and J 4 bases, leaving 13 bases between the germline ends. The CDR3 region is CASIGYGLTEAFF. The CDR3 DNA reads TGTGCCAGCATAGGGTACGGGCTCACTGAAGCTTTCTTT.

The V gene is TRBV25-1, the J gene TRBJ1-1; perhaps TRBD1 as D (5 bases). Looked up from germline, CDR1 is MGHDK and CDR2 is SYGVNS. Trimming took 2 bases from V and 1 from J, leaving 11 bases between them. The CDR3 is made up of 15 amino acids. CDR3: CASSEKGVGNTEAFF. DNA for the CDR3: TGTGCCAGCAGTGAAAAAGGGGTGGGGAACACTGAAGCTTTCTTT.

The chain employs TRBV30 and TRBJ1-1, with D unclear. The germline V gene has CDR1 GTSNPN and CDR2 SVGIG (reference sequence). The CDR3 is 13 amino acids. The V and J ends lost 0 bases and 4 bases respectively, with 9 bases between them. The CDR3 region has the DNA TGTGCCTGGAGTGTCAGAGGGTTCACTGAAGCTTTCTTT. Its protein product is CAWSVRGFTEAFF.

This chain joins TRBV5-1 and TRBJ1-1; D unresolved. Germline V lookup: CDR1 SGHRS, CDR2 YFSETQ. The CDR3 contains 17 residues. Trimming took 0 bases from V and 1 from J, leaving 16 bases between them. The CDR3 sequence is CASSLAIGGFGNTEAFF. CDR3 coding DNA: TGCGCCAGCAGCTTGGCCATCGGAGGTTTTGGGAACACTGAAGCTTTCTTT.

The rearrangement uses TRBV7-2 and TRBJ2-2, with 9 bases matching TRBD1. The length of the CDR3 is 16 residues. The J segment lost 6 bases and the V segment lost 5 bases, leaving 10 bases of the junction unmatched. Germline V gene data show CDR1 as SGHTA and CDR2 as FQGNSA. Written as DNA, the CDR3 is TGTGCCAGCAGCCCCACCGGGACAGGGATGTCCGGGGAGCTGTTTTTT. The encoded protein is CASSPTGTGMSGELFF.

This chain uses TRBV27 with TRBJ1-2; the match to TRBD1 covers 8 bases. V trimming: 6 bases; J trimming: 4 bases; junction bases outside the gene matches: 4. The CDR3 consists of 13 residues. Germline lookup yields CDR1 MNHEY and CDR2 SMNVEV (reference sequence). The CDR3 protein is CASSSTGGYGYTF. Written as DNA, the CDR3 is TGTGCCAGCAGCAGTACAGGGGGCTATGGCTACACCTTC.

The chain is built from TRBV19 and TRBJ2-7, with 7 bases that match TRBD1. Trimming at V came to 7 bases and at J to 4 bases, leaving 16 bases not matched to a gene. The CDR3 consists of 16 residues. In germline, CDR1 is LNHDA, CDR2 SQIVND (reference sequence). CDR3 sequence reads: CASTLPRQGVQYEQYF. CDR3 DNA: TGTGCCAGTACTCTCCCCAGGCAGGGGGTACAGTACGAGCAGTACTTC.

The rearrangement joins TRBV14 to TRBJ2-7, with 7 nucleotides matching TRBD2. J lost 5 bases, V lost 3 bases, and 7 bases had no gene match. CDR1 is SGHDN and CDR2 is FVKESK in the germline V gene. This CDR3 has 14 amino acids. CDR3 nucleotide sequence: TGTGCCAGCAGCCACACGGGAGGCCGCAACGAGCAGTACTTC. Amino acid sequence: CASSHTGGRNEQYF. The whole variable domain, remainder taken from reference TRBV14 and TRBJ2-7, is EAGVTQFPSHSVIEKGQTVTLRCDPISGHDNLYWYRRVMGKEIKFLLHFVKESKQDESGMPNNRFLAERTGGTYSTLKVQPAELEDSGVYFCASSHTGGRNEQYFGPGTRLTVT.

The chain combines TRBV28 with TRBJ1-1; D is possibly TRBD1 (5 bases). The V end was cut by 6 bases, the J end by 1 base, with 9 bases between. The germline CDR1 and CDR2 sequences are MDHEN and SYDVKM. The CDR3 loop spans 13 amino acids. CDR3 DNA: TGTGCCAGCAGCCTGACAGAGAACACTGAAGCTTTCTTT. Translation: CASSLTENTEAFF.

This clone appeared once. The chain is built from TRBV10-3 and TRBJ1-1; 7 nucleotides agree with TRBD1. The CDR3 runs 13 residues. The germline gives CDR1 ENHRY, CDR2 SYGVKD. V was pared by 6 bases and J by 3 bases, with 4 bases of the junction left unmatched. CDR3 sequence (DNA): TGTGCCATCAGCAGGGGGTTGGACACTGAAGCTTTCTTT. Its translation: CAISRGLDTEAFF.

J is TRBJ2-2 and V is TRBV25-1, with 11 bases identical to TRBD2. J was trimmed by 6 bases and V by 6 bases; bases with no gene match: 6. The CDR3 spans 15 residues. Per germline, CDR1 MGHDK and CDR2 SYGVNS. The CDR3 region is CASSRTSGLPGELFF. DNA of the CDR3: TGTGCCAGCAGCCGGACTAGCGGGCTCCCCGGGGAGCTGTTTTTT.

This clone was seen more than once but under ten times. Different DNA sequences within this sample yield the same CDR3. The rearrangement links TRBV7-6 to TRBJ1-1; no clear D. The germline CDR1 and CDR2 sequences are SGHVS and FNYEAQ. Trimming took off 4 bases at V and 2 bases at J, with 8 bases between the two ends. This CDR3 is built from 13 residues. The CDR3 loop is CASSSDTNTEAFF. Here the CDR3 DNA reads TGTGCCAGCAGCTCCGATACTAACACTGAAGCTTTCTTT.

V usage is TRBV10-2 and J usage is TRBJ2-1, with 13 nucleotides matching TRBD2. The CDR3 consists of 16 residues. The V gene end was trimmed by 4 bases and the J gene end by 8 bases; junction bases not matched to a gene: 8. From germline, CDR1 is WSHSY and CDR2 SAAADI. CDR3: CASSARTSGSGDEQFF. CDR3 coding DNA: TGCGCCAGCAGTGCTCGGACTAGCGGGAGTGGTGATGAGCAGTTCTTC.

The chain links TRBV21-1 to TRBJ2-2. TRBV21-1 is a known pseudogene. The CDR3 sequence is 15 residues long. The chain's CDR3 is CASKEPATNTGELFF. The CDR3 nucleotides are TGTGCCAGCAAAGAACCAGCGACAAACACCGGGGAGCTGTTTTTT.

V is TRBV9 and J is TRBJ2-1; D is possibly TRBD1 (6 bases). The CDR3 has 15 residues. V lost 4 bases, J lost 0 bases, and 11 bases lay in between. CDR1 and CDR2 from the germline V gene are SGDLS and YYNGEE. CDR3 in DNA: TGTGCCAGCAGCCCAGGGGTTAGCTCCTACAATGAGCAGTTCTTC. Encoded protein: CASSPGVSSYNEQFF.

This chain joins TRBV9 and TRBJ2-2; D is unclear. Germline loops: CDR1 SGDLS, CDR2 YYNGEE. CDR3 length: 13 amino acids. Trimming removed 0 bases at V and 8 bases at J, with 8 bases between. Written as DNA, the CDR3 is TGTGCCAGCAGCGTAGCGCTGAATGGGGAGCTGTTTTTT. Encoded protein: CASSVALNGELFF.

This chain joins TRBV2 and TRBJ2-7; D perhaps matches TRBD1 (5 bases). There are 12 residues in the CDR3. V lost 7 bases, J lost 4 bases, and 11 bases lay in between. Germline assignment: CDR1 SNHLY and CDR2 FYNNEI. As DNA, the CDR3 is TGTGCCAGCACCGACAGAACATACGAGCAGTACTTC. It translates to CASTDRTYEQYF.

The chain is built from TRBV18 and TRBJ2-7; a possible D gene is TRBD2 (5 bases). In germline, CDR1 is KGHSH, CDR2 LQKENI. There are 14 residues in the CDR3. The V and J ends lost 3 bases and 1 base respectively, with 10 bases between them. The chain's CDR3 is CASSPPSGSYEQYF. In DNA, the CDR3 is TGTGCCAGCTCACCCCCTTCGGGGTCCTACGAGCAGTACTTC.

This clone appeared once. This sequence joins TRBV6-1 and TRBJ1-2; no clear D. V was pared by 2 bases and J by 5 bases, with 9 bases between. The CDR3 is made up of 13 amino acids. Germline assignment: CDR1 MNHNS and CDR2 SASEGT. CDR3 protein: CASSENPVYGYTF. Written as DNA, the CDR3 is TGTGCCAGCAGTGAAAACCCGGTTTATGGCTACACCTTC.

This chain links TRBV7-2 with TRBJ2-1, with 10 bases fitting TRBD2. Losses at the gene ends were 1 base for V and 7 bases for J; bases not matched to a gene: 7. In germline, CDR1 is SGHTA, CDR2 FQGNSA. The CDR3 is made up of 16 amino acids. Written as DNA, the CDR3 is TGTGCCAGCAGCTTAGTTCTAGCGGGAGTAGGAAATGAGCAGTTCTTC. Protein product: CASSLVLAGVGNEQFF.

This rearrangement joins TRBV6-1 to TRBJ1-1; 7 bases match TRBD1. This CDR3 spans 15 amino acids. Germline V lookup: CDR1 MNHNS, CDR2 SASEGT. V shed 6 bases, J shed 3 bases, and the junction held 10 bases outside the gene matches. CDR3 DNA: TGTGCCAGCAGGAGACAGGGCATGGTATACACTGAAGCTTTCTTT. It yields the protein CASRRQGMVYTEAFF.